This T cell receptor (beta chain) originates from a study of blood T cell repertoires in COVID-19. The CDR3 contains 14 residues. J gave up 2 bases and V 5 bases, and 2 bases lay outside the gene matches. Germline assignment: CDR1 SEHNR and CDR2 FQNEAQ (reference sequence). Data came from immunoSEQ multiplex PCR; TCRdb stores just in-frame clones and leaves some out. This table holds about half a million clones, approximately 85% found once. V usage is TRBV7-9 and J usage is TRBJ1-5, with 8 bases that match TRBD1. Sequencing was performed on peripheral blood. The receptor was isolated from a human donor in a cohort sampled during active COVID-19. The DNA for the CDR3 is TGTGCCAGCAGCGGGGGACAGGGCAATCAGCCCCAGCATTTT. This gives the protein CASSGGQGNQPQHF.